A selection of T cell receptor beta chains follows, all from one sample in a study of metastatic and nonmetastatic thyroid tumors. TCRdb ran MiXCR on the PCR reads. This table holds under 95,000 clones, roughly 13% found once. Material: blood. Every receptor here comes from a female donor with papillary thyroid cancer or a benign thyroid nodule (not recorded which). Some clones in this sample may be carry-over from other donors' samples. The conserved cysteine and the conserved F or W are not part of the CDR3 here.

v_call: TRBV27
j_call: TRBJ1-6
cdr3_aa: ASRLGLSSPLH

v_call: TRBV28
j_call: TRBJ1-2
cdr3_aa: ASTLVGGSFGYT

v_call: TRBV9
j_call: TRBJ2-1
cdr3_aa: ASSEVIAPNNEQF

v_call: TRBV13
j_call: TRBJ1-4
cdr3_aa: ASTYRGGGNEKLF

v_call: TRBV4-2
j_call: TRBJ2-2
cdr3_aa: ASSPMGLAGGGTGELF

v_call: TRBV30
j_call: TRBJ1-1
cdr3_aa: AWSVAGRDTEAF

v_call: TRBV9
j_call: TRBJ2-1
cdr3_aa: ASSVDSRTSGFVSNEQF

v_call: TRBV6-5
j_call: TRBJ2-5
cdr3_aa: ASSFGMDPETQY

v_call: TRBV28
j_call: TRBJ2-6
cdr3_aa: STKGQGPSGANVLT

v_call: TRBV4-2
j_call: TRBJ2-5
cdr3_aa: ASSQVAGQETQY

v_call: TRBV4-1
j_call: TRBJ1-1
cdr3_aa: ASRDSGNTEAF

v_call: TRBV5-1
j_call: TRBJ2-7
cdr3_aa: ASSLVAGGGYEQY

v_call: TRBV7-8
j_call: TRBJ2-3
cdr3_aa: ASSQGGTDTQY

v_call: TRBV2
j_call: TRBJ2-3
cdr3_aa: ASLRDSPLTDTQY

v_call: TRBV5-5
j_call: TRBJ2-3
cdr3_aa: ASSFMGQGADTQY

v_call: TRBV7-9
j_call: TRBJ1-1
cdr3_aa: ASSAEVGTAF

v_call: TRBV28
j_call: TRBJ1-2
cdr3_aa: ASRTPLGQGKRSGYT

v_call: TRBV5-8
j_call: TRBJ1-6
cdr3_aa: ASSFGSYNSPLH

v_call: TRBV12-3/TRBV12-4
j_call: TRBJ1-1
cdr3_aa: ASSRGVDRRNTEAF

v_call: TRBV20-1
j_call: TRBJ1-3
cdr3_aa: SARGGTSLGNTIY

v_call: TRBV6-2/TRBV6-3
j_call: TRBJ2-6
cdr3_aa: ASSERNSGANVLT

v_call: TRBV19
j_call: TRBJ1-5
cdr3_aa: ASTDREGQPQH

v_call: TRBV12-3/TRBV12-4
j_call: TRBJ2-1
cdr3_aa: ASSFWAGGGYNEQF

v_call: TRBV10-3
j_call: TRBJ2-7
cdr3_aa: AISESISQGPQPE

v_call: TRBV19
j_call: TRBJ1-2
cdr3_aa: ASSIDHRTGNGYT

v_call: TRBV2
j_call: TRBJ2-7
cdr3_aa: ASRNRVGPYEQY

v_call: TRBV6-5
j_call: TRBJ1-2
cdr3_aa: ASSYPTGGDGYT

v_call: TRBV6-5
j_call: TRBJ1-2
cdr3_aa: ASSYSITAVYGYN

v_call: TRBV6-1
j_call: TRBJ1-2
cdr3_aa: ATWDTARDGYT

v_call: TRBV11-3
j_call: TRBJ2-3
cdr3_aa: ASSSTLLSASTDTQY

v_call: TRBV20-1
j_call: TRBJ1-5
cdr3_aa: SASHFGGLGNNQPQH

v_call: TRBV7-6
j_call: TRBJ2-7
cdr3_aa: ASRFRDRVLIEQY

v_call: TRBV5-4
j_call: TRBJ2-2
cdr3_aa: ASSLDLTGVANTGELF

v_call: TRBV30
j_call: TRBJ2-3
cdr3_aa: AWSHGQEWQY

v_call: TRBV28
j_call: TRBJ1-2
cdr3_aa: ASSFAPGNNYGYT

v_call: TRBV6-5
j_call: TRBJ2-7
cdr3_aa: ASSTRVDSYEQY

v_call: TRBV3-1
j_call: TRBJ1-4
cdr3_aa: ASSQRGSEKLF

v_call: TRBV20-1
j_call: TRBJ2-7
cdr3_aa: SATGTGVGQY

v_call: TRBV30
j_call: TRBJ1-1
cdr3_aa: ACNPTGAPTEAF

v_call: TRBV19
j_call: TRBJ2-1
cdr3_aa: ASSGQGGEQF

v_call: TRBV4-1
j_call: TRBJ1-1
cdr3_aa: ASSQRGDTEAF

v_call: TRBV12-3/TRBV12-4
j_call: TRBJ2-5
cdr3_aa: ASSPGTTQETQY

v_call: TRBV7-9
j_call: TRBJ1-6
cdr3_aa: ASSLAQGVGNSPLH

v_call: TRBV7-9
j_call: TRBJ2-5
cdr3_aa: ASSPILLYATQETQY

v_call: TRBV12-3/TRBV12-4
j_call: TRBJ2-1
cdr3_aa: ASSFTSVPSDGLF

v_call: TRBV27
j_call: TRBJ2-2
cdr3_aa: ASSLGTGCTGELF

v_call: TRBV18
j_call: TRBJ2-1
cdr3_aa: ASSPPAGGNEQF

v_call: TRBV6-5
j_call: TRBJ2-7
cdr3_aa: ASSYSTGAYEQY